This entry lists 9 T cell receptor beta chains sequenced from one sample in a study of T cells after posttransplantation cyclophosphamide. Sequencing was performed with immunoSEQ multiplex PCR; in TCRdb, only in-frame clones are kept and a portion is missing. The sample shows around 3,900 clones, around 80% of them seen only once. A marrow graft followed busulfan-fludarabine conditioning, with cyclophosphamide on days +3 and +4. The sample in question was CD4+ T cells sorted from blood, obtained around 240 days after a stem cell transplant with posttransplant cyclophosphamide. These TCRs come from a male patient younger than 45 who received an allogeneic stem cell transplant from a related donor, was CMV-positive, and had no GVHD. Some T cells may originate from the graft donor.

The CDR3 DNA sequence: TGCGCCAGCAGCTCCCAACAGAGCACAGATACGCAGTATTTT. Protein sequence: CASSSQQSTDTQYF. V gene TRBV5-1 combines with J gene TRBJ2-3; D is undetermined. Germline V lookup: CDR1 SGHRS, CDR2 YFSETQ. The germline V and J ends were trimmed by 3 bases and 0 bases, with 8 bases remaining between them. This CDR3 is built from 14 residues. The whole variable domain, remainder taken from reference TRBV5-1 and TRBJ2-3, is KAGVTQTPRYLIKTRGQQVTLSCSPISGHRSVSWYQQTPGQGLQFLFEYFSETQRNKGNFPGRFSGRQFSNSRSEMNVSTLELGDSALYLCASSSQQSTDTQYFGPGTRLTVL.

The chain recombines TRBV5-4 with TRBJ2-2; D is ambiguous. Germline V gene data show CDR1 as SGHNT and CDR2 as YYREEE (reference sequence). V was cut by 2 bases and J by 2 bases, with 4 bases left in between. There are 13 residues in the CDR3. DNA for the CDR3: TGTGCCAGCAGCTTCAGAAACACCGGGGAGCTGTTTTTT. It encodes CASSFRNTGELFF. Based on the CDR3 plus reference TRBV5-4 and TRBJ2-2, the full variable domain is ETGVTQSPTHLIKTRGQQVTLRCSSQSGHNTVSWYQQALGQGPQFIFQYYREEENGRGNFPPRFSGLQFPNYSSELNVNALELDDSALYLCASSFRNTGELFFGEGSRLTVL.

The rearrangement uses TRBV2 and TRBJ2-1, with 9 bases aligning to TRBD2. From germline, CDR1 is SNHLY and CDR2 FYNNEI. This CDR3 comprises 14 residues. Trimming took 8 bases from V and 6 from J; bases not matched to a gene: 8. The CDR3 nucleotides are TGTGCCAGCGACTTGAGCGGGGGGCTCAATGAGCAGTTCTTC. It encodes CASDLSGGLNEQFF. Looking up the rest from reference TRBV2 and TRBJ2-1 gives the full variable domain: EPEVTQTPSHQVTQMGQEVILRCVPISNHLYFYWYRQILGQKVEFLVSFYNNEISEKSEIFDDQFSVERPDGSNFTLKIRSTKLEDSAMYFCASDLSGGLNEQFFGPGTRLTVL.

DNA for the CDR3: TGCAGCGTTGAGATCGGCGGGGGGGGAGATACGCAGTATTTT. Protein product: CSVEIGGGGDTQYF. The chain combines TRBV29-1 with TRBJ2-3; 9 positions match TRBD2. The CDR3 consists of 14 residues. Germline CDR1 reads SQVTM; CDR2 reads ANQGSEA. J was trimmed by 5 bases and V by 3 bases; bases with no gene match: 6.

This clone turned up a few times. J is TRBJ1-2 and V is TRBV6-6; TRBD1 is a possible D gene (5 bases). The CDR3 spans 14 residues. V dropped 2 bases and J dropped 2 bases, with 9 bases sitting between them. Germline CDR1 and CDR2: MNHNY and SVGAGI (reference sequence). The CDR3 region is CASSYRGGNYGYTF. The CDR3 nucleotides are TGTGCCAGCAGTTACAGGGGTGGAAACTATGGCTACACCTTC.

On this clone itself: At one boundary the junction diverges from the germline segment, which might be a read error. Other DNA variants within this sample encode the same CDR3. The rearrangement links TRBV7-9 to TRBJ1-6; TRBD1 matches 7 bases. The CDR3 is made up of 15 amino acids. Germline CDR1 is SEHNR and CDR2 is FQNEAQ (reference sequence). The CDR3 DNA is TGTGCCAGCAGCCCTTCCGGGACAGCGAATTCCCCCCTCCACTTT. It encodes CASSPSGTANSPLHF.

This sequence joins TRBV7-3 and TRBJ2-2; TRBD2 matches at 9 bases. Germline CDR1 and CDR2: SGHTA and FQGTGA. J gave up 4 bases and V 1 base, and 7 bases lay outside the gene matches. The CDR3 is 17 residues long. The CDR3 region is CASSLKGRGGGTGELFF. The CDR3 DNA follows: TGTGCCAGCAGCTTAAAAGGGCGGGGGGGCGGCACCGGGGAGCTGTTTTTT.

The rearrangement uses TRBV7-8 and TRBJ1-2; the D gene is possibly TRBD1 (6 bases). The V end lost 3 bases, the J end lost 5 bases, and 16 bases lay between the germline ends. Germline V lookup: CDR1 SGHVS, CDR2 FQNEAQ. The CDR3 sequence is 15 residues long. The CDR3 reads CASSFREGGGYGYTF. CDR3 nucleotide sequence: TGTGCCAGCAGCTTTCGTGAGGGAGGGGGATATGGCTACACCTTC.

CDR3 sequence (DNA): TGCGCCAGCAGCGGCCCCCCGACAGGGGTCAACGAGCAGTACTTC. Protein sequence: CASSGPPTGVNEQYF. The rearrangement links TRBV5-1 to TRBJ2-7, with 8 positions matching TRBD1. Germline V gene lookup returns CDR1 SGHRS and CDR2 YFSETQ. Trimming cost V 4 bases and J 5 bases; bases outside gene matches: 11. The CDR3 loop spans 15 amino acids.